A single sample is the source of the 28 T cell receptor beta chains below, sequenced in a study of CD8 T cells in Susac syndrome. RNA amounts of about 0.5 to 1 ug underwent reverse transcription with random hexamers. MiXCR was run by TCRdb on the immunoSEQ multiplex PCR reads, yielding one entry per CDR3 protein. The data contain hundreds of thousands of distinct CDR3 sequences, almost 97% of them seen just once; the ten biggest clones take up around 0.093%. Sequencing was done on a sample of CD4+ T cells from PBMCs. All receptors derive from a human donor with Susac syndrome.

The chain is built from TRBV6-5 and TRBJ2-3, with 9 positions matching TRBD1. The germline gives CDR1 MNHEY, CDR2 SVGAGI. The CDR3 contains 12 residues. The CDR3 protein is CASRGQGDTQYF. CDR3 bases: TGTGCTTCGCGGGGACAGGGCGATACGCAGTATTTT.

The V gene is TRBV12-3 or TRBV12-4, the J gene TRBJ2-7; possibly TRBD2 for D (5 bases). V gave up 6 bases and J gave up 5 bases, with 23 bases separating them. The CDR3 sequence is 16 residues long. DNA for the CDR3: TGTGCCAGCAGGACCTCACGGGGAGTAGGGCTAGACGAGCAGTACTTC. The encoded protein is CASRTSRGVGLDEQYF.

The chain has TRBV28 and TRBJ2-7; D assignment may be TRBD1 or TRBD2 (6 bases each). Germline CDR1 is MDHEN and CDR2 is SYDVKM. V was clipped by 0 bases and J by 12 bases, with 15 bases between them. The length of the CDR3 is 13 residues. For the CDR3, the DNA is TGTGCCAGCAGTTTATGGACCGGGGGCGAAGTGTACTTC. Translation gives CASSLWTGGEVYF.

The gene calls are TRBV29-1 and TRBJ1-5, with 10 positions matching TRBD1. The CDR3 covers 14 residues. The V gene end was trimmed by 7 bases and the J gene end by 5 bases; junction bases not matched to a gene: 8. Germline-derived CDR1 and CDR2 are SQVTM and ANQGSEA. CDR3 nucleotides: TGCAGCGCTGCGCCCGGGACAGGGGATCAGCCCCAGCATTTT. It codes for CSAAPGTGDQPQHF.

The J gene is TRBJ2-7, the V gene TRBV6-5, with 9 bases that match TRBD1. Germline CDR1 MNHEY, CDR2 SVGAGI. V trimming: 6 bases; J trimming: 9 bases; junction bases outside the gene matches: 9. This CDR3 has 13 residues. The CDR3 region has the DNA TGTGCCAGCAGCCCGGGACAGGGACTTTGGCAGTACTTC. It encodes CASSPGQGLWQYF.

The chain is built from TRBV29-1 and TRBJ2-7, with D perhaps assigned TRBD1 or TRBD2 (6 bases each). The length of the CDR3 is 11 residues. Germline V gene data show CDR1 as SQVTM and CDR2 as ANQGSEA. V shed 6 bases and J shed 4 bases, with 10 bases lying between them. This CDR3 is CSVGAGYEQYF. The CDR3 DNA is TGCAGCGTGGGGGCGGGATACGAGCAGTACTTC.

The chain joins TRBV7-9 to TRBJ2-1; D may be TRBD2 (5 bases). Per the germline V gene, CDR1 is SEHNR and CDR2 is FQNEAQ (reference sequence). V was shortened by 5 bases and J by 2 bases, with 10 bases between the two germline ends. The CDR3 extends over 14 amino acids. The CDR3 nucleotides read TGTGCCAGCAGCCCCGGGATACCCTACAATGAGCAGTTCTTC. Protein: CASSPGIPYNEQFF.

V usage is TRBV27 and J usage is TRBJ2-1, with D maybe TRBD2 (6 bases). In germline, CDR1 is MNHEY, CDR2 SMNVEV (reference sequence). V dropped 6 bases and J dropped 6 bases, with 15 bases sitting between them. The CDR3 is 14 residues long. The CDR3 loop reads CASSLKTSINEQFF. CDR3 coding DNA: TGTGCCAGCAGCCTCAAGACTAGTATCAATGAGCAGTTCTTC.

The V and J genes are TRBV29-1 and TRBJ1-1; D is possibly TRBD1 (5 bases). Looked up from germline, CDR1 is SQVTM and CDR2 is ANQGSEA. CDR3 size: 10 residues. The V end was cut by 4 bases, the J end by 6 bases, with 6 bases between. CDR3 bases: TGCAGCGTTGGGGACGCTGAAGCTTTCTTT. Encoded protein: CSVGDAEAFF.

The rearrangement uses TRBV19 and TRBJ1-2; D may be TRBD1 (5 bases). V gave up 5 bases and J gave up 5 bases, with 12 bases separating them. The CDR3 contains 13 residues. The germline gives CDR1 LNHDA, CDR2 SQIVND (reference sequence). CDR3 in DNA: TGTGCCAGTAGTCCCAAGGGGAAGTATGGCTACACCTTC. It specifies CASSPKGKYGYTF.

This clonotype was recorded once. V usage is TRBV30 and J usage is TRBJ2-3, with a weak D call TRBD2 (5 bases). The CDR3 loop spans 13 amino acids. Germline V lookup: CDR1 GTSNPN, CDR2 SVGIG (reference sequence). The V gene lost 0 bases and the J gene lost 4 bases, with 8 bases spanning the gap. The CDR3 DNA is TGTGCCTGGAGTGTAGCTAGCCCAGATACGCAGTATTTT. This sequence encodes CAWSVASPDTQYF.

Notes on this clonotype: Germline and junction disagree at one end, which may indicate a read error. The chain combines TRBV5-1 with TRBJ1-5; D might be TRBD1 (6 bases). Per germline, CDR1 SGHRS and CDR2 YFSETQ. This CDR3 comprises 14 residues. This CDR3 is CASKVSGANEPQHF. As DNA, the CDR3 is TGCGCCAGCAAGGTATCGGGGGCCAATGAGCCCCAGCATTTT.

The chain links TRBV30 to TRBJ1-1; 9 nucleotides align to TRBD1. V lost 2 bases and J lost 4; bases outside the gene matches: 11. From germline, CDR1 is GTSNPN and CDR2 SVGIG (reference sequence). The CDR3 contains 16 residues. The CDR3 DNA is TGTGCCTGGAGTCCGGGGACAGGGTTTTGGGGCACTGAAGCTTTCTTT. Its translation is CAWSPGTGFWGTEAFF.

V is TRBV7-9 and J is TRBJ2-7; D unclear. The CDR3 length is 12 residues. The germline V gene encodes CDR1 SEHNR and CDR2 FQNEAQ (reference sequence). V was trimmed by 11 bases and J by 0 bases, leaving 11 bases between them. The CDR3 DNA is TGTGCCTCTGAGCAGATCTCCTACGAGCAGTACTTC. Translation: CASEQISYEQYF.

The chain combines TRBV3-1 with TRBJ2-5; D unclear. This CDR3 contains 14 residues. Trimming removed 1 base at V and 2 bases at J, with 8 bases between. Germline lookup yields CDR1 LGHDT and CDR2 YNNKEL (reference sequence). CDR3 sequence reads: CASSQAPSQETQYF. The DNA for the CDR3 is TGTGCCAGCAGCCAAGCCCCGTCGCAAGAGACCCAGTACTTC.

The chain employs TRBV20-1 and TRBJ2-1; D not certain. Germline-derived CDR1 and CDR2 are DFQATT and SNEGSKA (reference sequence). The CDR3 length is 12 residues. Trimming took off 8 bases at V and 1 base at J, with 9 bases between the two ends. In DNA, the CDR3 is TGCAGTAGTACAGAGTCCTACAATGAGCAGTTCTTC. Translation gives CSSTESYNEQFF.

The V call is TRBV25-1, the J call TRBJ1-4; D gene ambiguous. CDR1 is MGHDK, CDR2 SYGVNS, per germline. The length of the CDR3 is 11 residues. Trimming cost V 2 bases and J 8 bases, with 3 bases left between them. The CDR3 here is CASSEIEKLFF. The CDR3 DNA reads TGTGCCAGCAGTGAAATAGAAAAACTGTTTTTT.

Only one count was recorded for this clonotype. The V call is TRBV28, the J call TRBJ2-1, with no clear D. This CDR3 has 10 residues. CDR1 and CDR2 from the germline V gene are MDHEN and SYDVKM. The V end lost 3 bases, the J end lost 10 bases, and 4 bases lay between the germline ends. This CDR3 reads CASSLGEQFF. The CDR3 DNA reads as TGTGCCAGCAGTTTGGGCGAGCAGTTCTTC.

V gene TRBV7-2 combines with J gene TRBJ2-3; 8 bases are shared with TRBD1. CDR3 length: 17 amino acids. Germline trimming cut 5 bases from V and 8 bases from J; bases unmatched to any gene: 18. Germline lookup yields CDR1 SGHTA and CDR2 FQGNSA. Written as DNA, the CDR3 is TGTGCCAGCAGCCCCTCGGGGACAGGCTCCGTGTGGTCTACGCAGTATTTT. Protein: CASSPSGTGSVWSTQYF.

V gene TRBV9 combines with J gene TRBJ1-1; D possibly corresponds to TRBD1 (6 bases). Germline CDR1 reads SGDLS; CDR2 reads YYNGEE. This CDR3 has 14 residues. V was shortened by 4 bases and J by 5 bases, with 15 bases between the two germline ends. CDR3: CASSLAQGWTEAFF. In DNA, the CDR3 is TGTGCCAGCAGCCTAGCACAGGGTTGGACTGAAGCTTTCTTT.

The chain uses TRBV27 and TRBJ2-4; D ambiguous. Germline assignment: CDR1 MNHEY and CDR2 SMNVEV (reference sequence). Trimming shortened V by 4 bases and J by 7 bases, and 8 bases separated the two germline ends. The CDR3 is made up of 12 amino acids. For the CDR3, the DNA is TGTGCCAGCAGTTATACCGGGAACATTCAGTACTTC. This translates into CASSYTGNIQYF.

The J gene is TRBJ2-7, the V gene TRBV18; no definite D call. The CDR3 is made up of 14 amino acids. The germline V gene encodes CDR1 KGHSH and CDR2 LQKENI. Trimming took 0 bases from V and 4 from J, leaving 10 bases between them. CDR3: CASSPPGYRYEQYF. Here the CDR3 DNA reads TGTGCCAGCTCACCACCGGGCTACAGATACGAGCAGTACTTC. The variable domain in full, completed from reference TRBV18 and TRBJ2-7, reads NAGVMQNPRHLVRRRGQEARLRCSPMKGHSHVYWYRQLPEEGLKFMVYLQKENIIDESGMPKERFSAEFPKEGPSILRIQQVVRGDSAAYFCASSPPGYRYEQYFGPGTRLTVT.

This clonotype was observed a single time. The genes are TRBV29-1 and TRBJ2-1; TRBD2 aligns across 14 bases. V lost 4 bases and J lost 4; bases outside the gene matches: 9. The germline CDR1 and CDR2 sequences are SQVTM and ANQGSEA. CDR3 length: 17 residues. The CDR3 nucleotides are TGCAGCGTTGCCCGGACTAGCGGGAGGCCCAGGTACAATGAGCAGTTCTTC. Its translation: CSVARTSGRPRYNEQFF.

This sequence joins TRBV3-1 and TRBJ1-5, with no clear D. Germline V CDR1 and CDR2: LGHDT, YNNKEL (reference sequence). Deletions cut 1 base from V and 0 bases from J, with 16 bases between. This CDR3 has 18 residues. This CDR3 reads CASSQGLPSFYSNQPQHF. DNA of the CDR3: TGTGCCAGCAGCCAAGGTCTACCGTCTTTTTATAGCAATCAGCCCCAGCATTTT.

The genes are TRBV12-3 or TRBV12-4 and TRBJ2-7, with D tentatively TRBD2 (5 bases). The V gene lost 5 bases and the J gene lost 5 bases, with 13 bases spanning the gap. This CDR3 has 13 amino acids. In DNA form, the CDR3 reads TGTGCCAGCAGTATAACGGGAAAACACGAGCAGTACTTC. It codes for CASSITGKHEQYF.

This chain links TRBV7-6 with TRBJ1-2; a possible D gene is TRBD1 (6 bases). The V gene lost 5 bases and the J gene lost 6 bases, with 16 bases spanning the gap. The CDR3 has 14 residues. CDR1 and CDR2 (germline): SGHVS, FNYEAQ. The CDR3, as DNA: TGTGCCAGCAGCCCCGCCCGACACAGGGATGGCTACACCTTC. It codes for CASSPARHRDGYTF.

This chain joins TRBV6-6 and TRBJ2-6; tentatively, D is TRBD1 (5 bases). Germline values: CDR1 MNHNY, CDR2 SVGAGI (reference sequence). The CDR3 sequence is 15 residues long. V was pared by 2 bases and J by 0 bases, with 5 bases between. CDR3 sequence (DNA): TGTGCCAGCAGTTACGGACACTCTGGGGCCAACGTCCTGACTTTC. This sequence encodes CASSYGHSGANVLTF.

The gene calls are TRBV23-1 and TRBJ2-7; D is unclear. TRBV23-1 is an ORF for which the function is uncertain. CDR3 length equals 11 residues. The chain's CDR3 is CADLRGYEQYF. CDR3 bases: TGCGCGGACCTAAGAGGATACGAGCAGTACTTC.